The rows below give T cell receptor beta chains drawn from one sample of a study of T cell repertoires in aging, cancer and after chemotherapy. TCRdb passed the multiplex PCR reads through MiXCR, listing each CDR3 protein once. The sample includes 10,000 to 13,000 distinct CDR3 sequences, more than 20% of them seen just once. Specimen: blood. The source is a human donor in good health. CDR3s include the opening cysteine and the closing phenylalanine or tryptophan. A D gene is named only where the DNA matches it firmly. Clone size is shown for a subset of rows, as once, few, many or a class of expanded clone.

>TRBD2|TRBJ2-5|TRBV11-1|medium-sized
CASSYGGGRETQYF
TGTGCCAGCAGCTATGGGGGGGGACGGGAGACCCAGTACTTC
>TRBD2|TRBJ2-3|TRBV20-1|.
CSARDRASGGDTQYF
TGCAGTGCTAGAGATCGGGCTAGCGGGGGTGATACGCAGTATTTT
>.|TRBJ2-1|TRBV6-5|medium-sized
CASRYGGNNEQFF
TGTGCCAGCAGGTACGGGGGAAACAATGAGCAGTTCTTC
>TRBD1|TRBJ2-1|TRBV4-1|few
CASSQGGGTGKYNEQFF
TGCGCCAGCAGTCAAGGGGGAGGGACAGGGAAATACAATGAGCAGTTCTTC
>.|TRBJ2-1|TRBV6-1|.
CASSPWDGGYNEQFF
TGTGCCAGCAGCCCGTGGGACGGCGGATACAATGAGCAGTTCTTC
>TRBD2|TRBJ2-1|TRBV10-3|.
CAISVSMASGDNNEQFF
TGTGCCATCAGTGTATCAATGGCTAGCGGGGACAACAATGAGCAGTTCTTC
>TRBD1|TRBJ2-1|TRBV5-6|medium-sized
CASYRGDEQFF
TGTGCCAGTTACAGGGGTGATGAGCAGTTCTTC
>.|TRBJ2-6|TRBV12-3/TRBV12-4|medium-sized
CASSLASGANVLTF
TGTGCCAGCAGTTTGGCGAGTGGGGCCAACGTCCTGACTTTC
>TRBD2|TRBJ2-3|TRBV7-3|medium-sized
CASSTGLAGGQDTQYF
TGTGCCAGCAGCACAGGACTAGCGGGGGGGCAGGATACGCAGTATTTT
>.|TRBJ2-7|TRBV14|few
CASSQDWARSYEQYF
TGTGCCAGCAGCCAAGATTGGGCCAGATCCTACGAGCAGTACTTC
>.|TRBJ1-6|TRBV7-2|.
CASSLLGRIGSPLHF
TGTGCCAGCAGCTTATTAGGAAGGATTGGCTCACCCCTCCACTTT
>.|TRBJ2-3|TRBV5-5|.
CASSLFFVGADTQYF
TGTGCCAGCAGCTTGTTCTTCGTCGGGGCGGATACGCAGTATTTT
>.|TRBJ1-2|TRBV7-2|few
CASSLEGDGNYGYTF
TGTGCCAGCAGCTTAGAGGGGGACGGCAACTATGGCTACACCTTC
>TRBD2|TRBJ2-1|TRBV19|medium-sized
CASSGLAGGRDEQFF
TGTGCCAGTAGTGGGCTAGCGGGGGGTCGCGATGAGCAGTTCTTC
>.|TRBJ1-2|TRBV28|.
CASISGPEGYTF
TGTGCCAGCATCTCCGGACCGGAGGGCTACACCTTC
>.|TRBJ2-7|TRBV2|once
CASRAAGSSYEQYF
TGTGCCAGCAGGGCGGCAGGGAGCTCCTACGAGCAGTACTTC
>.|TRBJ2-5|TRBV20-1|.
CSAQDSPRGQETQYF
TGCAGTGCCCAAGACTCTCCCCGGGGGCAAGAGACCCAGTACTTC
>.|TRBJ2-7|TRBV2|.
CASSERSREDEQYF
TGTGCCAGCAGTGAGCGATCCAGGGAAGACGAGCAGTACTTC
>.|TRBJ2-1|TRBV6-2/TRBV6-3|.
CASSEGGEVYNEQFF
TGTGCCAGCTCTGAGGGGGGGGAAGTCTACAATGAGCAGTTCTTC
>.|TRBJ1-5|TRBV7-9|.
CASSSTGPGNQPQHF
TGTGCCAGCAGCTCCACAGGTCCCGGCAATCAGCCCCAGCATTTT
>TRBD1|TRBJ2-1|TRBV10-3|.
CAISELDRAYNEQFF
TGTGCCATCAGTGAGTTGGACAGGGCATACAATGAGCAGTTCTTC
>TRBD2|TRBJ2-7|TRBV20-1|medium-sized
CSATLAGLREQYF
TGCAGTGCAACACTAGCGGGACTTAGGGAGCAGTACTTC
>.|TRBJ2-1|TRBV19|medium-sized
CASSKKISLPEQFF
TGTGCCAGTAGTAAGAAGATTTCCCTTCCGGAGCAGTTCTTC
>.|TRBJ1-4|TRBV5-1|few
CASSLKGWREKLFF
TGCGCCAGCAGCTTGAAGGGTTGGAGAGAAAAACTGTTTTTT
>.|TRBJ1-1|TRBV5-1|.
CASSLQGGVNTEAFF
TGCGCCAGCAGCTTGCAAGGGGGAGTGAACACTGAAGCTTTCTTT
>TRBD2|TRBJ2-1|TRBV7-2|.
CASVGQRGGVGYNEQFF
TGTGCCAGCGTTGGTCAGCGGGGGGGCGTAGGTTACAATGAGCAGTTCTTC
>TRBD1|TRBJ2-3|TRBV20-1|few
CSASLTGADTQYF
TGCAGTGCTAGTCTTACAGGGGCAGATACGCAGTATTTT
>.|TRBJ2-1|TRBV20-1|.
CSARVRGWRGAPYNEQFF
TGCAGTGCTAGAGTCAGGGGGTGGCGGGGGGCCCCTTACAATGAGCAGTTCTTC
>.|TRBJ1-3|TRBV7-2|medium-sized
CASSLQGSSGNTIYF
TGTGCCAGCAGTTTGCAGGGGAGCTCTGGAAACACCATATATTTT
>TRBD1|TRBJ1-2|TRBV6-2/TRBV6-3|.
CASRPNYSGQGAGYTF
TGTGCCAGCAGACCTAACTACTCTGGCCAGGGGGCTGGCTACACCTTC
>.|TRBJ1-3|TRBV7-9|.
CASSLGPESGNTIYF
TGTGCCAGCAGCTTAGGTCCGGAATCTGGAAACACCATATATTTT
>.|TRBJ2-4|TRBV27|few
CASTPRLTGRAKNIQYF
TGTGCCAGCACCCCCCGATTAACAGGGAGGGCCAAAAACATTCAGTACTTC
>TRBD1|TRBJ1-6|TRBV7-2|.
CASSLGPDRASYNSPLHF
TGTGCCAGCAGCTTGGGTCCAGACAGGGCATCCTATAATTCACCCCTCCACTTT
>TRBD1|TRBJ2-7|TRBV7-2|few
CASSERTGLIDEQYF
TGTGCCAGCAGCGAACGGACAGGGTTGATTGACGAGCAGTACTTC
>TRBD1|TRBJ2-7|TRBV6-1|medium-sized
CATLDRDRRWEQYF
TGTGCCACCCTGGACAGGGACCGGCGATGGGAGCAGTACTTC
>.|TRBJ1-5|TRBV20-1|.
CSACGHRVQPQHF
TGCAGCGCGTGCGGACACAGAGTTCAGCCCCAGCATTTT
>TRBD2|TRBJ2-5|TRBV7-2|medium-sized
CASSLLAGAETQYF
TGTGCCAGCAGCTTGCTAGCGGGGGCGGAGACCCAGTACTTC
>TRBD1|TRBJ1-6|TRBV20-1|.
CSAHDRGQNSPLHF
TGCAGTGCTCACGACAGGGGGCAAAATTCACCCCTCCACTTT
>.|TRBJ2-5|TRBV11-2|.
CASRPSFLRPKKEAETQYF
TGTGCCAGCAGGCCGTCGTTCCTTCGGCCAAAAAAAGAAGCAGAGACCCAGTACTTC
>.|TRBJ1-1|TRBV6-1|.
CASSEVKGGNTEAFF
TGTGCCAGCAGTGAAGTGAAGGGGGGGAACACTGAAGCTTTCTTT
>.|TRBJ2-4|TRBV29-1|medium-sized
CSVDGEAKNIQYF
TGCAGCGTTGACGGGGAAGCCAAAAACATTCAGTACTTC
>.|TRBJ1-1|TRBV19|few
CASTLGSTEAFF
TGTGCCAGTACACTGGGGTCCACTGAAGCTTTCTTT
>TRBD2|TRBJ2-1|TRBV27|few
CASSTRLAGSHYNEQFF
TGTGCCAGCAGTACCAGACTAGCGGGGAGCCACTACAATGAGCAGTTCTTC
>.|TRBJ1-2|TRBV2|.
CATTLDSYGYTF
TGTGCCACCACCCTAGACAGCTATGGCTACACCTTC
>.|TRBJ2-7|TRBV10-3|few
CAISEGQHTYEQYF
TGTGCCATCAGTGAGGGACAGCACACCTACGAGCAGTACTTC
>.|TRBJ2-2|TRBV12-3/TRBV12-4|once
CASGLRGANTGELFF
TGTGCTAGTGGTTTGAGAGGGGCTAACACCGGGGAGCTGTTTTTT